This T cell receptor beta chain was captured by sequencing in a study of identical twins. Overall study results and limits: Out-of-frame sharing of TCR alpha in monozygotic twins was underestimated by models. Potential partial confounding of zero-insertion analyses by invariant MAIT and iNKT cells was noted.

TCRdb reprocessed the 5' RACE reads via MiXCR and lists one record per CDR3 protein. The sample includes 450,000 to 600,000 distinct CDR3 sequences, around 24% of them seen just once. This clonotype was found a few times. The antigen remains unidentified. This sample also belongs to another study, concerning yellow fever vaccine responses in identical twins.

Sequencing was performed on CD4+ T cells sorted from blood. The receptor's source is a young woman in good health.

CDR3 amino acids: CASSQSDLYGYTF. CDR3 DNA: TGTGCCAGCAGCCAATCCGACCTCTATGGCTACACCTTC. The chain has TRBV3-1 and TRBJ1-2; no clear D gene. This CDR3 region has 13 residues. Germline lookup yields CDR1 LGHDT and CDR2 YNNKEL (reference sequence). V lost 2 bases and J 4 bases, leaving 8 bases between the germline ends.